A single sample gave rise to the 24 T cell receptor beta chains below, sequenced in a study of T cell repertoires in cytomegalovirus infection. The antigens these receptors bind are not known. TCRdb reanalysed the reads using MiXCR and keeps one entry per CDR3 protein. The data contain around 130,000 distinct CDR3 sequences, about 24% of them singletons. The sample taken for sequencing was PBMCs, sequenced either directly or after in vitro stimulation (not recorded which). The receptor set was obtained from a human donor in good health (CMV status not recorded). Some clones in this sample may be carry-over from other donors' samples.

V usage is TRBV6-5 and J usage is TRBJ1-1; D is unresolved. The V gene lost 2 bases and the J gene lost 3 bases, with 13 bases spanning the gap. The CDR3 is 15 amino acids. Germline CDR1 and CDR2: MNHEY and SVGAGI. CDR3 bases: TGTGCCAGCAGTTACGAAACAGTTCGATACACTGAAGCTTTCTTT. Its translation: CASSYETVRYTEAFF.

The CDR3 DNA reads as TGTGCCAGCAGCCCGACAGGCACTAACACCGGGGAGCTGTTTTTT. Its translation: CASSPTGTNTGELFF. The V call is TRBV11-3, the J call TRBJ2-2, with D possibly TRBD1 on 6 matching bases. Germline V gene data show CDR1 as SGHNT and CDR2 as YENEEA. The CDR3 is 15 amino acids. Trimming cost V 5 bases and J 2 bases, with 12 bases left between them.

This clonotype has just a few counts. The rearrangement joins TRBV5-1 to TRBJ2-1; the D is unclear. V dropped 0 bases and J dropped 4 bases, with 14 bases sitting between them. The V gene's germline CDR1 is SGHRS and CDR2 YFSETQ. This CDR3 contains 16 residues. The CDR3 DNA reads as TGCGCCAGCAGCTTGGCCCAGGTGGAGCTTTACAATGAGCAGTTCTTC. This gives the protein CASSLAQVELYNEQFF.

V gene TRBV6-2 or TRBV6-3 combines with J gene TRBJ2-3; 7 bases match TRBD2. The CDR3 spans 15 residues. Germline lookup yields CDR1 MNHEY and CDR2 SVGEGT. Trimming cost V 8 bases and J 6 bases; bases outside gene matches: 14. CDR3 DNA sequence: TGTGCCAGCCGGGACTACCCGACCAGAGGGGATACGCAGTATTTT. Translation gives CASRDYPTRGDTQYF.

This chain connects TRBV2 to TRBJ1-1; perhaps TRBD1 as D (6 bases). V was clipped by 7 bases and J by 1 base, with 16 bases between them. Per the germline V gene, CDR1 is SNHLY and CDR2 is FYNNEI. The CDR3 is made up of 15 amino acids. For the CDR3, the DNA is TGTGCCAGCATAACCGACGGGGGGGCGAACACTGAAGCTTTCTTT. As protein: CASITDGGANTEAFF.

The chain recombines TRBV19 with TRBJ1-5; D uncertain. Germline V CDR1 and CDR2: LNHDA, SQIVND (reference sequence). This CDR3 has 15 residues. V was pared by 1 base and J by 1 base, with 8 bases between. The CDR3 protein is CASSIVTRSNQPQHF. CDR3 DNA sequence: TGTGCCAGTAGTATAGTCACCAGGAGCAATCAGCCCCAGCATTTT. The full variable domain, rest sourced from reference TRBV19 and TRBJ1-5, is DGGITQSPKYLFRKEGQNVTLSCEQNLNHDAMYWYRQDPGQGLRLIYYSQIVNDFQKGDIAEGYSVSREKKESFPLTVTSAQKNPTAFYLCASSIVTRSNQPQHFGDGTRLSIL.

In DNA form, the CDR3 reads TGTGCCAGCACAACGGGGAACAGCAATCAGCCCCAGCATTTT. Translation gives CASTTGNSNQPQHF. The gene calls are TRBV6-2 or TRBV6-3 and TRBJ1-5; D is ambiguous. This CDR3 comprises 14 residues. The germline gives CDR1 MNHEY, CDR2 SVGEGT. The V end was cut by 7 bases, the J end by 1 base, with 11 bases between.

The V call is TRBV9, the J call TRBJ1-5, with a possible D match to TRBD1 (5 bases). Germline CDR1 and CDR2: SGDLS and YYNGEE. Trimming left V 3 bases short and J 5 bases short, with 12 bases between. There are 14 residues in the CDR3. CDR3 sequence (DNA): TGTGCCAGCAGCGCTACTTGGGGCTATCAGCCCCAGCATTTT. It codes for CASSATWGYQPQHF.

The chain is built from TRBV24-1 and TRBJ2-1; tentative D call: TRBD1 (5 bases). The germline V gene encodes CDR1 KGHDR and CDR2 SFDVKD. This CDR3 comprises 15 residues. The germline V and J ends were trimmed by 9 bases and 4 bases, with 18 bases remaining between them. This CDR3 reads CATGYGQGDYNEQFF. CDR3 nucleotide sequence: TGTGCCACCGGATACGGGCAGGGTGATTACAATGAGCAGTTCTTC.

This clonotype came up many times. This chain joins TRBV4-3 and TRBJ1-4; D might be TRBD1 (6 bases). Germline V CDR1 and CDR2: LGHNA, YSLEER. This CDR3 contains 16 residues. The V end lost 0 bases, the J end lost 7 bases, and 15 bases lay between the germline ends. This chain's CDR3 is CASSQDSRVGGEKLFF. The CDR3 DNA sequence: TGCGCCAGCAGCCAAGACTCGAGGGTAGGGGGTGAAAAACTGTTTTTT.

In this sample, this clonotype turned up many times. This rearrangement joins TRBV20-1 to TRBJ2-3; 8 bases align to TRBD2. This CDR3 contains 16 residues. V was clipped by 1 base and J by 5 bases; unmatched bases: 11. Germline loops: CDR1 DFQATT, CDR2 SNEGSKA (reference sequence). The CDR3 reads CSARGLPGLDIDTQYF. The CDR3 DNA follows: TGCAGTGCTAGAGGGCTCCCGGGACTAGACATAGATACGCAGTATTTT.

The rearrangement uses TRBV6-1 and TRBJ2-5, with D possibly being TRBD2 (6 bases). V was pared by 7 bases and J by 4 bases, with 16 bases between. Germline loops: CDR1 MNHNS, CDR2 SASEGT. This CDR3 has 14 amino acids. The CDR3 protein is CASTGQGGRETQYF. For the CDR3, the DNA is TGTGCCAGCACGGGGCAGGGAGGACGAGAGACCCAGTACTTC.

The gene calls are TRBV28 and TRBJ2-3, with 8 bases that match TRBD2. The length of the CDR3 is 15 residues. V gave up 7 bases and J gave up 5 bases; unmatched junction bases: 11. The germline V gene has CDR1 MDHEN and CDR2 SYDVKM. CDR3 protein: CASKPTGGPGDTQYF. The CDR3 DNA reads TGTGCCAGCAAGCCAACGGGAGGGCCCGGAGATACGCAGTATTTT.

This clonotype has a handful of counts. The rearrangement joins TRBV14 to TRBJ2-3; perhaps D is TRBD1 or TRBD2 (5 bases each). The CDR3 contains 16 residues. The V gene's germline CDR1 is SGHDN and CDR2 FVKESK. The V and J ends lost 4 bases and 1 base respectively, with 15 bases between them. As DNA, the CDR3 is TGTGCCAGCAGCCGAGACTACCCAGGGCGCACAGATACGCAGTATTTT. Translating gives CASSRDYPGRTDTQYF.

This clonotype was counted only a few times. This chain uses TRBV6-1 with TRBJ2-4, with D perhaps matching TRBD1 (6 bases). The CDR3 is 15 amino acids. V was shortened by 6 bases and J by 1 base, with 13 bases between the two germline ends. CDR1 is MNHNS and CDR2 is SASEGT in the germline V gene. CDR3 sequence: CASRKTGLAKNIQYF. CDR3 in DNA: TGTGCCAGCAGGAAAACAGGGCTGGCCAAAAACATTCAGTACTTC.

This clonotype showed up just a few times. This chain joins TRBV19 and TRBJ2-5; a weak D match, TRBD1 (5 bases). Germline assignment: CDR1 LNHDA and CDR2 SQIVND (reference sequence). V lost 5 bases, J lost 8 bases, and 18 bases lay in between. CDR3 length: 14 residues. The CDR3 spells CASSPLSGWSTQYF. The CDR3 coding sequence is TGTGCCAGTAGTCCCCTCTCAGGGTGGAGTACCCAGTACTTC.

CDR3 nucleotide sequence: TGTGCCAGCACCCTGGGACAGGCTGGGTATGGCTACACCTTC. Translating it yields CASTLGQAGYGYTF. V gene TRBV28 combines with J gene TRBJ1-2; 8 positions agree with TRBD1. The V gene end was trimmed by 7 bases and the J gene end by 5 bases; junction bases not matched to a gene: 9. Germline CDR1 MDHEN, CDR2 SYDVKM. This CDR3 comprises 14 residues.

This clonotype was seen at least ten times. V is TRBV12-5 and J is TRBJ1-1; D gene ambiguous. Germline CDR1 LGHNT, CDR2 FRNRAP. There are 15 residues in the CDR3. Trimming shortened V by 0 bases and J by 5 bases, and 13 bases separated the two germline ends. CDR3 DNA sequence: TGTGCTAGTGGTTTGGTACTCGGCAGTAGGACTGAAGCTTTCTTT. This codes for CASGLVLGSRTEAFF. The variable domain in full, with the rest retrieved from reference TRBV12-5 and TRBJ1-1, is DARVTQTPRHKVTEMGQEVTMRCQPILGHNTVFWYRQTMMQGLELLAYFRNRAPLDDSGMPKDRFSAEMPDATLATLKIQPSEPRDSAVYFCASGLVLGSRTEAFFGQGTRLTVV.

This clonotype came up many times. This chain connects TRBV7-2 to TRBJ1-5; possible D gene TRBD1, 5 bases. The CDR3 runs to 15 residues. The V gene lost 4 bases and the J gene lost 6 bases, with 16 bases spanning the gap. Germline CDR1 SGHTA, CDR2 FQGNSA. CDR3 in DNA: TGTGCCAGCAGCTCGCTGGGGAGGGACGCTCAGCCCCAGCATTTT. Its protein is CASSSLGRDAQPQHF.

The rearrangement uses TRBV28 and TRBJ1-2, with D tentatively TRBD1 (6 bases). Germline values: CDR1 MDHEN, CDR2 SYDVKM. This CDR3 comprises 13 residues. The V end was cut by 6 bases, the J end by 5 bases, with 13 bases between. The CDR3 DNA follows: TGTGCCAGCAGAACTACAGGGATTTATGGCTACACCTTC. As protein: CASRTTGIYGYTF.

This chain links TRBV6-2 or TRBV6-3 with TRBJ1-5; 7 bases are a match to TRBD1. Germline CDR1 and CDR2: MNHEY and SVGEGT. V trimming: 2 bases; J trimming: 1 base; junction bases outside the gene matches: 8. The length of the CDR3 is 17 residues. Here the CDR3 reads CASSYRQGLMSNQPQHF. The CDR3 DNA follows: TGTGCCAGCAGTTACCGACAGGGTTTGATGAGCAATCAGCCCCAGCATTTT.

The V call is TRBV4-1, the J call TRBJ1-2, with TRBD1 identical over 9 bases. Germline values: CDR1 MGHRA, CDR2 YSYEKL. After removal of 3 bases from V and 5 bases from J, the junction contained 10 bases not matched to a gene. The CDR3 has 16 residues. The CDR3 sequence: CASSHPQGAGVYGYTF. The CDR3 region has the DNA TGCGCCAGCAGCCATCCACAGGGGGCAGGAGTGTATGGCTACACCTTC.

This clonotype appeared a few times. The CDR3 DNA is TGCGCCAGCAGCCACAGGGCGGCAACTAATGAAAAACTGTTTTTT. Translation gives CASSHRAATNEKLFF. V usage is TRBV4-1 and J usage is TRBJ1-4, with D tentatively TRBD1 (5 bases). The CDR3 is 15 amino acids. Germline CDR1 MGHRA, CDR2 YSYEKL. Trimming left V 3 bases short and J 0 bases short, with 8 bases between.

There are a few counts of this clonotype. CDR3 sequence: CASSLTVAGTSGRNEQYV. CDR3 coding DNA: TGTGCCAGCAGCTTAACTGTAGCCGGGACTAGCGGGAGGAACGAGCAGTACGTC. The V gene is TRBV11-2, the J gene TRBJ2-7; 15 nucleotides agree with TRBD2. V gave up 2 bases and J gave up 5 bases; unmatched junction bases: 10. Per the germline V gene, CDR1 is SGHAT and CDR2 is FQNNGV. The CDR3 loop spans 18 amino acids.